One and the same sample provided the 32 T cell receptor beta chains below, sequenced in a study of T cell changes during pregnancy in multiple sclerosis. The protocol was immunoSEQ multiplex PCR, while the TCRdb copy is restricted to in-frame clones and leaves out a portion. The data contain over 50,000 clones, 80% to 90% of them seen just once; the ten biggest clones take up approximately 5%. The specimen sequenced was peripheral blood from another person, used as feeder cells. These receptors all stem from a human donor whose cells served as feeder cells for cultures in a pregnancy study.

This clone was detected only once. CDR3 amino acids: CASSTTGARETQYF. The CDR3 DNA reads TGTGCCAGCAGCACTACCGGGGCTCGGGAGACCCAGTACTTC. This chain links TRBV21-1 with TRBJ2-5. TRBV21-1 corresponds to a pseudogene. The length of the CDR3 is 14 residues.

This chain joins TRBV11-2 and TRBJ2-1, with D possibly being TRBD1 (5 bases). Germline CDR1 and CDR2: SGHAT and FQNNGV. The V end lost 0 bases, the J end lost 9 bases, and 9 bases lay between the germline ends. This CDR3 has 13 residues. The CDR3 nucleotides read TGTGCCAGCAGCTTAGATTATCAGGGTGAGCAGTTCTTC. As protein: CASSLDYQGEQFF.

The gene calls are TRBV6-6 and TRBJ2-7; tentatively, D is TRBD1 (6 bases). Germline V gene sequence: CDR1 MNHNY, CDR2 SVGAGI (reference sequence). There are 13 residues in the CDR3. V gave up 3 bases and J gave up 4 bases, with 10 bases separating them. The CDR3 DNA is TGTGCCAGCAGTTATGACAGGCCATACGAGCAGTACTTC. Protein product: CASSYDRPYEQYF.

This chain connects TRBV5-1 to TRBJ2-5, with D uncertain. In germline, CDR1 is SGHRS, CDR2 YFSETQ. Trimming shortened V by 2 bases and J by 4 bases, and 3 bases separated the two germline ends. This CDR3 contains 11 residues. CDR3 in DNA: TGCGCCAGCAGCTTTTCAGAGACCCAGTACTTC. Encoded protein: CASSFSETQYF.

The chain has TRBV25-1 and TRBJ2-3; D is unresolved. The germline V and J ends were trimmed by 6 bases and 8 bases, with 15 bases remaining between them. The germline CDR1 and CDR2 sequences are MGHDK and SYGVNS. This CDR3 has 13 amino acids. The CDR3 protein is CASRDGWGGTQYF. CDR3 in DNA: TGTGCCAGCAGGGACGGGTGGGGTGGTACGCAGTATTTT.

The gene calls are TRBV6-1 and TRBJ2-4; TRBD1 aligns across 10 bases. CDR3 length equals 14 residues. Unmatched junction bases numbered 8, after V lost 6 bases and J lost 9 bases. Germline CDR1 and CDR2: MNHNS and SASEGT. The CDR3 DNA is TGTGCCAGCAGCGGGACAGGGGTGGGCGGCATTCAGTACTTC. Protein product: CASSGTGVGGIQYF.

The chain is built from TRBV11-3 and TRBJ2-2; D possibly matches TRBD1 or TRBD2 (5 bases each). The CDR3 spans 16 residues. The germline V gene has CDR1 SGHNT and CDR2 YENEEA. Trimming stripped 4 bases from V and 4 bases from J, with 16 bases between. DNA for the CDR3: TGTGCCAGCAGCTCGGCGACGGGGCGAGGCACCGGGGAGCTGTTTTTT. This codes for CASSSATGRGTGELFF.

J is TRBJ1-1 and V is TRBV28; unclear D gene. The CDR3 totals 15 residues. V lost 3 bases to trimming and J lost 4 bases, with 15 bases between them. CDR1 MDHEN and CDR2 SYDVKM come from the germline V gene. CDR3 residues: CASSFQGPPGTEAFF. The CDR3 DNA is TGTGCCAGCAGTTTTCAAGGGCCCCCGGGCACTGAAGCTTTCTTT.

Only one count was recorded for this clone. The chain links TRBV11-2 to TRBJ2-2; no clear D. From germline, CDR1 is SGHAT and CDR2 FQNNGV. CDR3 length equals 18 residues. V was trimmed by 1 base and J by 1 base, leaving 16 bases between them. The CDR3: CASSLVLRTVGNTGELFF. As DNA, the CDR3 is TGTGCCAGCAGCTTAGTGCTTCGGACCGTAGGGAACACCGGGGAGCTGTTTTTT.

This rearrangement joins TRBV7-2 to TRBJ2-3, with 8 bases identical to TRBD2. Trimming cost V 5 bases and J 5 bases; bases outside gene matches: 6. This CDR3 comprises 14 residues. CDR1 is SGHTA, CDR2 FQGNSA, per germline. CDR3 nucleotide sequence: TGTGCCAGCAGCCCCAGTGGGACTAGAGATACGCAGTATTTT. Translating it yields CASSPSGTRDTQYF.

This clone was counted a single time. The CDR3 DNA is TGTGCCAGCAGCTTGGGGGGTCTAGGGGAGACCCAGTACTTC. It encodes CASSLGGLGETQYF. The rearrangement links TRBV5-6 to TRBJ2-5; D ambiguous. The CDR3 consists of 14 residues. Germline V lookup: CDR1 SGHDT, CDR2 YYEEEE. V lost 0 bases to trimming and J lost 5 bases, with 11 bases between them.

This clone has only one observation. The chain carries TRBV6-1 and TRBJ1-3; D remains unclear. This CDR3 region has 14 residues. Trimming took 8 bases from V and 2 from J, leaving 13 bases between them. CDR1 MNHNS and CDR2 SASEGT come from the germline V gene. Here the CDR3 reads CASLQRAAGNTIYF. CDR3 DNA: TGTGCCAGCCTCCAAAGGGCAGCTGGAAACACCATATATTTT.

This chain joins TRBV11-2 and TRBJ2-1, with 7 bases that match TRBD1. Germline trimming cut 8 bases from V and 6 bases from J; bases unmatched to any gene: 13. Germline V gives CDR1 SGHAT, CDR2 FQNNGV. This CDR3 has 15 residues. CDR3: CASRKVGAGGNEQFF. CDR3 sequence (DNA): TGTGCCAGCCGGAAGGTCGGGGCAGGGGGCAATGAGCAGTTCTTC.

This chain links TRBV6-5 with TRBJ1-2, with D perhaps matching TRBD1 (6 bases). The V end lost 6 bases, the J end lost 4 bases, and 15 bases lay between the germline ends. CDR1 and CDR2 from the germline V gene are MNHEY and SVGAGI. CDR3 length equals 14 residues. CDR3 in amino acids: CASSPIDRLYGYTF. The CDR3 DNA is TGTGCCAGCAGCCCTATAGACAGGCTCTATGGCTACACCTTC.

This chain links TRBV28 with TRBJ2-7, with 10 bases that match TRBD1. The junction had 7 bases not matched to a gene; V was cut back by 2 bases and J by 3 bases. The CDR3 runs to 16 residues. CDR1 is MDHEN, CDR2 SYDVKM, per germline. The CDR3 protein is CASSLELTGGSYEQYF. The DNA of the CDR3 is TGTGCCAGCAGTTTAGAATTGACAGGGGGCAGCTACGAGCAGTACTTC. Filled out from reference TRBV28 and TRBJ2-7, the complete variable domain reads DVKVTQSSRYLVKRTGEKVFLECVQDMDHENMFWYRQDPGLGLRLIYFSYDVKMKEKGDIPEGYSVSREKKERFSLILESASTNQTSMYLCASSLELTGGSYEQYFGPGTRLTVT.

This clone was observed a single time. The CDR3 DNA reads TGTGCCAGCAGTTCCCTGGACAGGTCCAAAAGACCAACGAACACCGGGGAGCTGTTTTTT. Amino acids: CASSSLDRSKRPTNTGELFF. The chain uses TRBV27 and TRBJ2-2; 7 bases agree with TRBD1. The V gene's germline CDR1 is MNHEY and CDR2 SMNVEV (reference sequence). This CDR3 comprises 20 residues. Trimming at V came to 4 bases and at J to 0 bases, leaving 17 bases not matched to a gene.

The chain joins TRBV9 to TRBJ1-2; tentative D call: TRBD1 (6 bases). V dropped 3 bases and J dropped 4 bases, with 13 bases sitting between them. From germline, CDR1 is SGDLS and CDR2 YYNGEE. This CDR3 region has 14 residues. The CDR3 nucleotides are TGTGCCAGCAGCGCCACAGGGCTTCTCTATGGCTACACCTTC. It codes for CASSATGLLYGYTF. The complete variable domain, with remaining parts taken from reference TRBV9 and TRBJ1-2, reads DSGVTQTPKHLITATGQRVTLRCSPRSGDLSVYWYQQSLDQGLQFLIQYYNGEERAKGNILERFSAQQFPDLHSELNLSSLELGDSALYFCASSATGLLYGYTFGSGTRLTVV.

The chain couples TRBV30 to TRBJ1-3; TRBD1 matches at 9 bases. The CDR3 has 19 amino acids. The V and J ends lost 6 bases and 0 bases, in that order; junction bases with no gene match: 18. In germline, CDR1 is GTSNPN, CDR2 SVGIG (reference sequence). The CDR3 loop is CACGAWDRDQASSGNTIYF. The CDR3 coding sequence is TGTGCCTGCGGTGCGTGGGACAGGGACCAAGCGTCCTCTGGAAACACCATATATTTT.

There are a few counts of this clone. The chain joins TRBV11-2 to TRBJ1-1, with no clear D. V lost 2 bases and J 1 base, leaving 5 bases between the germline ends. CDR1 and CDR2 (germline): SGHAT, FQNNGV. The CDR3 spans 13 residues. This chain's CDR3 is CASSLRQNTEAFF. The CDR3 DNA follows: TGTGCCAGCAGCTTAAGACAGAACACTGAAGCTTTCTTT.

The chain has TRBV6-1 and TRBJ2-7; D unclear. The CDR3 is made up of 11 amino acids. CDR1 and CDR2 from the germline V gene are MNHNS and SASEGT. The V end lost 8 bases, the J end lost 4 bases, and 9 bases lay between the germline ends. DNA of the CDR3: TGTGCCAGCCTTGGTGGATACGAGCAGTACTTC. Translation gives CASLGGYEQYF.

The chain employs TRBV5-5 and TRBJ1-1, with 8 nucleotides matching TRBD1. CDR3 length: 18 residues. The V gene's germline CDR1 is SGHKS and CDR2 YYEKEE (reference sequence). Trimming at V came to 0 bases and at J to 0 bases, leaving 10 bases not matched to a gene. The CDR3 DNA is TGTGCCAGCAGCTTGGCAGGCGGACAGGGACGATTGAACACTGAAGCTTTCTTT. This translates into CASSLAGGQGRLNTEAFF.

J is TRBJ1-1 and V is TRBV4-1; D is unresolved. Germline V gene data show CDR1 as MGHRA and CDR2 as YSYEKL. V lost 5 bases and J lost 1, with 11 bases in between. The CDR3 consists of 14 residues. The DNA of the CDR3 is TGCGCCAGCAGCGGGCCCCTCCGGAACACTGAAGCTTTCTTT. It is translated as CASSGPLRNTEAFF.

V usage is TRBV18 and J usage is TRBJ2-3; D uncertain. This CDR3 region has 16 residues. With 4 bases removed from V and 1 base from J, the gap between germline ends came to 15 bases. Germline CDR1 KGHSH, CDR2 LQKENI. Here the CDR3 reads CASSLLAPGRTDTQYF. CDR3 sequence (DNA): TGTGCCAGCTCACTCTTAGCACCGGGCCGCACAGATACGCAGTATTTT.

This clone has just one count. Other nucleotide sequences in the sample specify the same CDR3. The chain combines TRBV5-1 with TRBJ1-5; weak D call: TRBD1 (6 bases). V was cut by 0 bases and J by 6 bases, with 13 bases left in between. The germline V gene encodes CDR1 SGHRS and CDR2 YFSETQ. The CDR3 totals 15 residues. The CDR3 coding sequence is TGCGCCAGCAGCTTGGAGGGTGGGGGCGGTCAGCCCCAGCATTTT. As protein: CASSLEGGGGQPQHF.

CDR3 sequence (DNA): TGCGCCAGCAGCCAAGAGATAAAGCGGGGGGGCGGGGCTACGCAGTATTTT. Amino acid sequence: CASSQEIKRGGGATQYF. The chain carries TRBV4-3 and TRBJ2-3; 10 nucleotides match TRBD2. Per the germline V gene, CDR1 is LGHNA and CDR2 is YSLEER. The junction had 11 bases not matched to a gene; V was cut back by 0 bases and J by 8 bases. The CDR3 runs to 17 residues.

The gene calls are TRBV11-2 and TRBJ2-5; 11 bases align to TRBD1. CDR1 SGHAT and CDR2 FQNNGV come from the germline V gene. With 4 bases clipped from V and 5 bases from J, the junction kept 6 bases outside the gene matches. This CDR3 has 15 residues. DNA of the CDR3: TGTGCCAGCAGCTCCGGGACAGGGGGTTCGGAGACCCAGTACTTC. The encoded protein is CASSSGTGGSETQYF.

The CDR3 reads CASSPVRNTEAFF. The CDR3 DNA follows: TGCGCCAGCAGCCCCGTTAGGAACACTGAAGCTTTCTTT. V is TRBV5-1 and J is TRBJ1-1; D not certain. The CDR3 contains 13 residues. CDR1 and CDR2 (germline): SGHRS, YFSETQ. V lost 4 bases and J 1 base, leaving 8 bases between the germline ends.

This clone was counted a few times. The chain is built from TRBV7-9 and TRBJ2-3; 9 bases are shared with TRBD1. The CDR3 runs to 14 residues. Per the germline V gene, CDR1 is SEHNR and CDR2 is FQNEAQ (reference sequence). The V gene end was trimmed by 5 bases and the J gene end by 3 bases; junction bases not matched to a gene: 3. The chain's CDR3 is CASSLGQGTDTQYF. In DNA, the CDR3 is TGTGCCAGCAGCCTAGGACAGGGGACAGATACGCAGTATTTT. The full variable domain, with the rest looked up from reference TRBV7-9 and TRBJ2-3, is DTGVSQNPRHKITKRGQNVTFRCDPISEHNRLYWYRQTLGQGPEFLTYFQNEAQLEKSRLLSDRFSAERPKGSFSTLEIQRTEQGDSAMYLCASSLGQGTDTQYFGPGTRLTVL.

The V gene is TRBV2, the J gene TRBJ1-1; no definite D call. Germline CDR1 and CDR2: SNHLY and FYNNEI. The CDR3 totals 13 residues. Deletions cut 4 bases from V and 3 bases from J, with 9 bases between. In nucleotides, the CDR3 is TGTGCCAGCAGTGCGAGGAGTTACACTGAAGCTTTCTTT. Protein sequence: CASSARSYTEAFF. Full variable domain (outside the CDR3, taken from reference TRBV2 and TRBJ1-1): EPEVTQTPSHQVTQMGQEVILRCVPISNHLYFYWYRQILGQKVEFLVSFYNNEISEKSEIFDDQFSVERPDGSNFTLKIRSTKLEDSAMYFCASSARSYTEAFFGQGTRLTVV.

This chain joins TRBV4-2 and TRBJ2-7, with D possibly matching TRBD1 (7 bases). Trimming removed 4 bases from V and 0 bases from J, with 13 bases in between. There are 15 residues in the CDR3. CDR1 and CDR2 from the germline V gene are LGHNA and YNFKEQ. CDR3 nucleotide sequence: TGTGCCAGCAGCCGAGGGGGCGGGAACTCCTACGAGCAGTACTTC. This translates into CASSRGGGNSYEQYF.

V and J are TRBV7-2 and TRBJ1-2, with TRBD1 as a possible D gene (6 bases). The CDR3 contains 12 residues. V was pared by 5 bases and J by 8 bases, with 12 bases between. Germline CDR1 is SGHTA and CDR2 is FQGNSA. DNA of the CDR3: TGTGCCAGCAGCCGGGGGGGCCCCGGCTACACCTTC. Translation: CASSRGGPGYTF.

The chain couples TRBV7-6 to TRBJ1-3; D call uncertain. The CDR3 totals 12 residues. CDR1 is SGHVS and CDR2 is FNYEAQ in the germline V gene. Trimming pared 4 bases from V and 2 bases from J, leaving 3 bases between. CDR3 residues: CASSSTGNTIYF. DNA of the CDR3: TGTGCCAGCAGCTCCACTGGAAACACCATATATTTT.